This T cell receptor (beta chain) was captured in a study of blood T cell repertoires in COVID-19. Study as a whole: The United States, Italy and Spain supplied acute and convalescent COVID-19 samples. Nucleic acid was either cDNA or gDNA, and it came from T cells, B-cell-depleted T cells, or PBMCs.

With 0 bases removed from V and 1 base from J, the gap between germline ends came to 12 bases. Germline V gene lookup returns CDR1 GTSNPN and CDR2 SVGIG (reference sequence). The CDR3 covers 15 residues. Original data processing: Reference gene primer amplification gave estimated nucleated cell counts. The assay was immunoSEQ multiplex PCR, and TCRdb's table has in-frame clones only and misses some. V, J and clone size are taken as reported in that table, and D and trimming were inferred from the DNA itself. The profile shows approximately 240,000 clones, approximately 85% of them singletons. Sequencing was performed on peripheral blood. V and J are TRBV30 and TRBJ2-5, with a tentative D call TRBD2 (6 bases). This TCR was recovered from a man in his fifties or sixties who had recovered from COVID-19. The CDR3 nucleotides are TGTGCCTGGAGTGTAGGAGGGGCCGGCCAAGAGACCCAGTACTTC. Protein: CAWSVGGAGQETQYF.